This TCR beta chain was found in a study of cytomegalovirus exposure and HLA in healthy donors (dated by TCRdb to 2017 to 2019). About the full investigation: An earlier analysis of some 500 of the donors reported 276 Gb of sequence data and 117 million unique TCR beta sequences from about 179 million T cells. Of the approximately 400 genotyped donors, about 80% fell in the genetic ancestry cluster associated with self-reported Caucasian donors. Across approximately 400 genotyped donors of the cohort, an average of about 250,000 unique TCR beta nucleotide sequences per donor were sequenced, and roughly 18% of those sequences were non-productive. To predict cytomegalovirus infection status, the study brought together high-throughput TCR immunosequencing, statistical association of individual TCRs with disease status, and machine learning. Every repertoire in the discovery cohort had been generated on one and the same sequencing platform. Rather than drawing on any new phenotypic data, the later analysis identified candidate immune exposures from TCR beta sequences and the way those sequences occurred across donors. The number of typed donors differed by locus: about 620-630 for A, B, C, DRB1 and DQB1; approximately 520 for DQA1; approximately 600 for DPA1; and some 450 for DPB1. Roughly 310 gigabases of sequencing data and 80 million or so unique TCR sequences were included in an early release covering about 600 HLA-typed donors. Because of strong linkage in the cohort, roughly five DR-DQ haplotypes were treated as single units for association and clustering. Class I and class II HLA loci were covered by the typing at four-digit resolution. To decide whether each TCR beta V gene segment behaved as functional or pseudogenic, an earlier analysis of several hundred of the donors relied on high-throughput TCR beta sequencing. Using immunosequencing, the study profiled T cell repertoires from 500 to 800 subjects and related those repertoires to cytomegalovirus serostatus. In a later analysis, previously published TCR beta repertoires from roughly 710 donors were re-analyzed and high-resolution HLA genotyping was added so that TCR occurrence patterns could be studied. Donor age, sex, ethnicity and CMV serostatus were collected together with the repertoire data. In addition to the first cohort of 666 subjects, a separate validation cohort of 100 to 150 different subjects was used. The aim of the study was to test whether cataloging public T cell receptors could identify signatures of past pathogen exposure. Genome-wide SNP genotypes for about 65% of the roughly 670 donors were used in a later genetic analysis, which treated that subset as a discovery cohort. Results the study describes overall, beyond this receptor: Because counts were too low, seventeen rarely observed V segments, including chromosome 9 orphons, were left out of the earlier analysis of 587 of the donors. Because HLA typing was unavailable for some donors at each locus, only the typed subset was used in association tests. A later analysis found that HLA-associated TCR beta chains were more clonally expanded and had lower generation probabilities than equally common non-associated chains. In an earlier analysis of 500 to 650 of the donors, most TCR beta V segments appeared in productive rearrangements about 87% or about 30% of the time, broadly matching IMGT annotations. At a false discovery rate of 0.05, a later analysis linked approximately 18,000 TCR beta sequences to specific HLA alleles. In a later analysis, most CMV-associated TCR beta chains were found to appear HLA-restricted, with HLA associations seemingly driven largely by CMV exposure. The presence/absence analyses assumed that sequencing depth was roughly uniform across donors, and that assumption may not be true. In this cohort, only TCR beta chains were sequenced, and detectable features were limited by the absence of alpha or paired-chain data. In a later genetic analysis, fewer N-insertions in productive TCRs were reported among donors in an Asian-associated ancestry cluster than the approximately 670-donor mean. According to a later analysis, parvovirus B19, influenza, CMV and Epstein-Barr virus appeared linked to several top co-occurrence clusters. Cytomegalovirus status was reported to be diagnosed by the classifier with high specificity and sensitivity in both the original and validation cohorts. A total of 164 TCR beta chains were listed by the study as associated with cytomegalovirus. The sequencing pipeline was judged likely to have produced a cluster of highly shared sequence variants as a technical artifact. In a later analysis, the rate of TCR association differed among HLA loci, with DRB1 alleles having the most associated TCRs and HLA-C alleles having the fewest. V-gene and J-gene trimming of TCR beta chains was associated with a missense DCLRE1C variant in a later genetic analysis, and the association was replicated in an independent cohort. Linkage disequilibrium might explain the correlated functional status among segregating V segments, but an unknown experimental factor could not be ruled out. In vitro tests confirmed that three of the cytomegalovirus-associated TCR beta chains recognize cytomegalovirus antigens. A further reported finding was that TCR beta sequences accurately predicted the HLA-A and HLA-B alleles for most subjects in the first cohort. When HLA alleles, especially DR and DQ, strongly co-occurred, attributing TCR associations to individual alleles was difficult. While some public TCRs were present in many individuals, most TCR sequences turned up only very rarely across donors. For the cohort, immune exposure information was limited to CMV serostatus. It was suggested by the authors that the approach could potentially be generalized to other disease states and immunological phenotypes. Some IMGT-functional V segments, including TRBV6-2 and TRBV6-3, could not be told apart with the 87-base-pair reads, so those segments were excluded.

Concerning this clone itself: Its antigen is not yet known. Within one base of it there is no much larger clone, and no base qualities were kept.

Receptor amplification or capture employed the immunoSEQ multiplex PCR assay. For the multiplex PCR, a mixture combining 60 forward primers for TCR Vbeta segments and 13 reverse primers for TCR Jbeta segments was used. The CDR3 region of rearranged TCR beta genes was amplified from genomic DNA by a multiplex PCR assay. On the Illumina HiSeq System, the amplified TCR beta libraries were sequenced as 87-base-pair reads. In the source study's methods: A later analysis tallied around 82 million unique TCR beta chains across the 550 to 850 repertoires, and about 12 million of those chains were shared by two or more donors. Raw reads were error-corrected and collapsed into unique sequences by a nearest-neighbor algorithm in which closely related sequences were merged to remove PCR and sequencing errors. CDR3 sequences were aligned to IMGT reference sequences to assign V, D and J gene segments. For a sequence to be retained, at least a six-nucleotide match to both a V gene segment and a J gene segment was required. Rearrangements were called productive when the CDR3 lacked stop codons and stayed in frame with V and J; all others were non-productive. CDR3 was defined by IMGT convention, running from the second conserved V-encoded cysteine to the conserved J-encoded phenylalanine. In an earlier analysis of around 640 of the donors, sequences lacking an unambiguous match to a single V gene segment were excluded. An earlier analysis of 550 to 650 of the donors classified V segments as functional when productive rearrangements were above 56.7% and as segregating when the standard deviation between donors was above 5%. To diagnose cytomegalovirus status from the catalog of TCR beta chain sequences, a statistical classification framework was built. V and J gene assignment, in a later analysis, came from comparing TCR nucleotide sequences with IMGT/GENE-DB human TR gene sequences. In a later analysis, CDR3 sequences and most-parsimonious VDJ recombination scenarios were assigned using the TCRdist pipeline. In a later analysis, every TCR beta chain was defined by the combination of its CDR3 amino acid sequence and its V-gene family, and reads without a unique V-gene family were dropped. A later analysis removed several hundred highly shared, low-generation-probability nucleotide sequences to deal with suspected cross-contamination and a sequencing artifact. In a later analysis, a clonal expansion index for each public chain was calculated from normalized within-repertoire ranks of inferred template counts. In a later analysis, generation probabilities were computed using a VDJ recombination model fitted to out-of-frame rearrangements, and the results were checked against IGoR. In a later analysis, TCR-TCR, TCR-HLA and TCR-CMV co-occurrence was scored with hypergeometric tests, and a repertoire-size bias correction was applied to TCR pairs. In a later analysis, false discovery rates were estimated by permuting HLA or CMV assignments 20 times. In a later analysis, co-occurring TCRs were grouped with DBSCAN, and TCRdist sequence similarity was added when clustering was performed within HLA-allele-positive subsets. Repertoires with fewer than 30,000 or more than 120,000 public chains, plus five repertoires with anomalous nucleotide sharing, were excluded from co-occurrence clustering. TCRdb mirrors the immuneACCESS table, restricted to in-frame sequences. Some clones are absent from its copies; in checked studies, under half trace to an unresolved V gene, and the reason for the others is unknown. Clone size and the V and J calls come from that table; the DNA yielded D and trimming. Present in this sample are around 190,000 clones, 75% to 85% of which were seen just once. Together, the top ten hold around 1.6% of the sample.

In total, about 650 healthy bone marrow donors made up the cohort. Cohort members were all nominally healthy when sampled, although unrecorded immune exposures were likely present. The donor was CMV seronegative and was included in the group of 352 seronegative cohort members. Each donor provided a peripheral blood sample, and peripheral blood mononuclear cells were used for TCR beta sequencing. The Qiagen DNeasy Blood Extraction Kit was used to extract genomic DNA from the blood cell samples. CDR1 and CDR2 are read off the germline V gene as KGHSH and LQKENI. The CDR3 goes from the cysteine to the phenylalanine over 20 residues. Only the CDR3 DNA stays, 60 bases, in frame from base 1. The germline V end is reduced by 4 bases and the J end by 0 bases; junction bases left unmatched: 10.

The V and J segments used are TRBV18 and TRBJ2-3; the junction holds 16 bases that match TRBD2. The TCR comes from a woman aged 45 to 65 in good health and CMV-seronegative. The sequenced sample was PBMCs. The sequenced DNA: TGTGCCAGCTCACGTTCCCCCGGGACTAGCGGGGGGGCGAGCACAGATACGCAGTATTTT. This translates into CASSRSPGTSGGASTDTQYF.